This TCR beta chain was sequenced for a study of blood T cell repertoires in COVID-19. In the study overall: The samples span acute and convalescent COVID-19 from the United States, Italy and Spain. Sample material is recorded as cDNA or gDNA derived from T cells, B-cell-depleted T cells, or PBMCs.

Per the authors' pipeline: Cell counts per sample came from amplifying reference gene primers. Generated by immunoSEQ multiplex PCR, the TCRdb table keeps only in-frame clones and is missing some. The V and J calls and clone size are taken from that table; D and trimming were inferred from the DNA. Of fewer than 200,000 clones in the sample, 88% are singletons; the top ten hold roughly 2%. Looked up from germline, CDR1 is SNHLY and CDR2 is FYNNEI. The CDR3 length is 18 residues. The V gene lost 0 bases and the J gene lost 2 bases, with 19 bases spanning the gap. This TCR was sampled from a man between 50 and 59 years old who had recovered from COVID-19. The sequenced sample consisted of peripheral blood. The V gene is TRBV2, the J gene TRBJ1-2; the D gene is possibly TRBD1 (6 bases). The CDR3 spells CASSEAVSGGRVNYGYTF. The CDR3 nucleotides read TGTGCCAGCAGTGAAGCGGTCAGCGGGGGGCGCGTCAACTATGGCTACACCTTC.